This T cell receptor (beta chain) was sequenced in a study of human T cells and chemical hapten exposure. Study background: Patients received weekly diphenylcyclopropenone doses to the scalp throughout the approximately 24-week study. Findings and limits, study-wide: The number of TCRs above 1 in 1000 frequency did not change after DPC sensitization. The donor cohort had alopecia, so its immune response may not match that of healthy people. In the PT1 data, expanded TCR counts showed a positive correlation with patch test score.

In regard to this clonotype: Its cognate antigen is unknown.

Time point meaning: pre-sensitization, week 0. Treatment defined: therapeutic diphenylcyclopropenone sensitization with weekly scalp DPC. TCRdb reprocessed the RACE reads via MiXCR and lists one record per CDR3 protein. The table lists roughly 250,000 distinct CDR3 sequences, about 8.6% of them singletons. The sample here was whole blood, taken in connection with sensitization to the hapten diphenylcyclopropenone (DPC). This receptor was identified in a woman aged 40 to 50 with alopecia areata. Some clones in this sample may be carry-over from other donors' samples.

The CDR3 spells CASSSSVAYNEQFF. The CDR3 bases are TGTGCCAGCAGCTCGAGCGTCGCCTACAATGAGCAGTTCTTC. The gene calls are TRBV7-6 and TRBJ2-1; D ambiguous. Germline CDR1 is SGHVS and CDR2 is FNYEAQ. Deletions cut 4 bases from V and 2 bases from J, with 9 bases between. This CDR3 contains 14 residues. The entire variable domain, with the rest obtained from reference TRBV7-6 and TRBJ2-1, is as follows: GAGVSQSPRYKVTKRGQDVALRCDPISGHVSLYWYRQALGQGPEFLTYFNYEAQQDKSGLPNDRFSAERPEGSISTLTIQRTEQRDSAMYRCASSSSVAYNEQFFGPGTRLTVL.